A selection of T cell receptor beta chains follows, all from one sample in a study of blood T cell repertoires in COVID-19. Method: immunoSEQ multiplex PCR; TCRdb's copy keeps in-frame clones and lacks some. In the table there are over 250,000 clones, just over 90% of which are singletons. Specimen: peripheral blood. All receptors come from a woman aged 25 to 39 with COVID-19, enrolled during active disease. Each CDR3 is given with its conserved first and last residue. The order of the fields is CDR3 length, D gene, clone size, J gene, V gene, CDR3 DNA, CDR3 protein. D genes are given only for firm matches. Clone size is stated in some rows and not others, as once, few, many or a class when expanded.

CDR3 length: 14; D gene: TRBD2; clone size: -; J gene: TRBJ2-1; V gene: TRBV19; CDR3 DNA: TGTGCCAGTAGTATCCTAGCGGGAAAGAATGAGCAGTTCTTC; CDR3 protein: CASSILAGKNEQFF
CDR3 length: 13; D gene: -; clone size: -; J gene: TRBJ2-7; V gene: TRBV30; CDR3 DNA: TGTGCCTGGGATCGCGGGCCGGCCTACGAGCAGTACTTC; CDR3 protein: CAWDRGPAYEQYF
CDR3 length: 16; D gene: TRBD2; clone size: -; J gene: TRBJ2-3; V gene: TRBV3-1/TRBV3-2; CDR3 DNA: TGTGCCAGCAGCCAAGGACTAGCGGGAGGGTCAGATACGCAGTATTTT; CDR3 protein: CASSQGLAGGSDTQYF
CDR3 length: 16; D gene: TRBD1; clone size: -; J gene: TRBJ1-3; V gene: TRBV15; CDR3 DNA: TGTGCCACCAGCAGAACCCCACAGGGGACTGGAAACACCATATATTTT; CDR3 protein: CATSRTPQGTGNTIYF
CDR3 length: 14; D gene: TRBD1; clone size: -; J gene: TRBJ1-1; V gene: TRBV13; CDR3 DNA: TGTGCCAGCATCCTTTGGGACAGGGGAGTAGAAGCTTTCTTT; CDR3 protein: CASILWDRGVEAFF
CDR3 length: 13; D gene: -; clone size: -; J gene: TRBJ2-5; V gene: TRBV30; CDR3 DNA: TGTGCCTGGAGTGTGGGCACTGAAGAGACCCAGTACTTC; CDR3 protein: CAWSVGTEETQYF
CDR3 length: 16; D gene: -; clone size: -; J gene: TRBJ2-5; V gene: TRBV3-1/TRBV3-2; CDR3 DNA: TGTGCCAGCAGCCAAGATGCAGTTCACCCACCAAGGACCCAGTACTTC; CDR3 protein: CASSQDAVHPPRTQYF
CDR3 length: 14; D gene: -; clone size: -; J gene: TRBJ2-2; V gene: TRBV2; CDR3 DNA: TGTGCCAGCAGGGACTATTCTAACACCGGGGAGCTGTTTTTT; CDR3 protein: CASRDYSNTGELFF
CDR3 length: 15; D gene: -; clone size: -; J gene: TRBJ2-1; V gene: TRBV19; CDR3 DNA: TGTGCCAGTACTAGAATTAGTGGTGTGTCGAATGAGCAGTTCTTC; CDR3 protein: CASTRISGVSNEQFF
CDR3 length: 16; D gene: -; clone size: -; J gene: TRBJ2-2; V gene: TRBV2; CDR3 DNA: TGTGCCAGCAGTCCCCGATCCAGTGGGAACACCGGGGAGCTGTTTTTT; CDR3 protein: CASSPRSSGNTGELFF
CDR3 length: 13; D gene: -; clone size: -; J gene: TRBJ2-7; V gene: TRBV2; CDR3 DNA: TGTGCCAGCAGTGACGGGGGTCTAGGCGAGCAGTACTTC; CDR3 protein: CASSDGGLGEQYF
CDR3 length: 15; D gene: TRBD2; clone size: -; J gene: TRBJ2-7; V gene: TRBV5-6; CDR3 DNA: TGTGCCAGCAGCGAGGGACTAGCGGCCTTTTCCGAGCAGTACTTC; CDR3 protein: CASSEGLAAFSEQYF
CDR3 length: 13; D gene: -; clone size: -; J gene: TRBJ1-2; V gene: TRBV6-2/TRBV6-3; CDR3 DNA: TGTGCCAGCAGTCGAGGGCAGAACTATGGCTACACCTTC; CDR3 protein: CASSRGQNYGYTF
CDR3 length: 13; D gene: TRBD1; clone size: -; J gene: TRBJ1-5; V gene: TRBV7-9; CDR3 DNA: TGTGCCAGCAGCTTACAGGGGGACCAGCCCCAGCATTTT; CDR3 protein: CASSLQGDQPQHF
CDR3 length: 15; D gene: TRBD1; clone size: -; J gene: TRBJ1-1; V gene: TRBV6-5; CDR3 DNA: TGTGCCAGTATGTGGGACAGTAGACAGAACACTGAAGCTTTCTTT; CDR3 protein: CASMWDSRQNTEAFF
CDR3 length: 16; D gene: -; clone size: -; J gene: TRBJ2-5; V gene: TRBV3-1/TRBV3-2; CDR3 DNA: TGTGCCAGCAGCCTCGGACAGCTTGACACCCAAGAGACCCAGTACTTC; CDR3 protein: CASSLGQLDTQETQYF
CDR3 length: 15; D gene: TRBD1; clone size: few; J gene: TRBJ1-2; V gene: TRBV15; CDR3 DNA: TGTGCCACCGACTCTGGGACAGGGCCCAACTATGGCTACACCTTC; CDR3 protein: CATDSGTGPNYGYTF
CDR3 length: 18; D gene: TRBD2; clone size: -; J gene: TRBJ2-3; V gene: TRBV19; CDR3 DNA: TGTGCCAGTACCACGCAGACTAGCGGGAGAATCAGCACAGATACGCAGTATTTT; CDR3 protein: CASTTQTSGRISTDTQYF
CDR3 length: 13; D gene: -; clone size: -; J gene: TRBJ1-5; V gene: TRBV30; CDR3 DNA: TGTGCCTGGAGTTCAGGGGCTAATCAGCCCCAGCATTTT; CDR3 protein: CAWSSGANQPQHF
CDR3 length: 15; D gene: TRBD1; clone size: once; J gene: TRBJ2-1; V gene: TRBV5-1; CDR3 DNA: TGCGCCAGCAGCTCCTCGGGACAGGGTGGGAATGAGCAGTTCTTC; CDR3 protein: CASSSSGQGGNEQFF
CDR3 length: 15; D gene: -; clone size: -; J gene: TRBJ2-2; V gene: TRBV5-1; CDR3 DNA: TGCGCCAGCAGCCCACAGGGAAGAAACACCGGGGAGCTGTTTTTT; CDR3 protein: CASSPQGRNTGELFF
CDR3 length: 13; D gene: TRBD1; clone size: -; J gene: TRBJ1-2; V gene: TRBV7-9; CDR3 DNA: TGTGCCAGCAGCCTGGACAGGGTCTATGGCTACACCTTC; CDR3 protein: CASSLDRVYGYTF
CDR3 length: 15; D gene: -; clone size: -; J gene: TRBJ1-6; V gene: TRBV30; CDR3 DNA: TGTGCCTGGAGCAACTTCGGGACATTAAATTCACCCCTCCACTTT; CDR3 protein: CAWSNFGTLNSPLHF
CDR3 length: 14; D gene: -; clone size: -; J gene: TRBJ2-1; V gene: TRBV5-4; CDR3 DNA: TGTGCCAGCAGCCTCGGACAAATGGTCAATGAGCAGTTCTTC; CDR3 protein: CASSLGQMVNEQFF
CDR3 length: 15; D gene: TRBD1; clone size: -; J gene: TRBJ1-2; V gene: TRBV19; CDR3 DNA: TGTGCCAGTAGTAAGGGACAGGGGGCCAACTATGGCTACACCTTC; CDR3 protein: CASSKGQGANYGYTF
CDR3 length: 15; D gene: -; clone size: -; J gene: TRBJ2-7; V gene: TRBV5-1; CDR3 DNA: TGCGCCAGCAGCCAGTTAGGAGGGAGCTCCTACGAGCAGTACTTC; CDR3 protein: CASSQLGGSSYEQYF
CDR3 length: 15; D gene: TRBD1; clone size: -; J gene: TRBJ2-2; V gene: TRBV7-3; CDR3 DNA: TGTGCCAGCCGAGGGACAGGGGGCGCTCCCGGGGAGCTGTTTTTT; CDR3 protein: CASRGTGGAPGELFF
CDR3 length: 15; D gene: -; clone size: -; J gene: TRBJ2-3; V gene: TRBV10-3; CDR3 DNA: TGTGCCATCAGTGAGCGACTCGAAAGCACAGATACGCAGTATTTT; CDR3 protein: CAISERLESTDTQYF
CDR3 length: 13; D gene: -; clone size: once; J gene: TRBJ1-5; V gene: TRBV6-5; CDR3 DNA: TGTGCCAGCAAGCGGGAAACGAATCAGCCCCAGCATTTT; CDR3 protein: CASKRETNQPQHF
CDR3 length: 12; D gene: -; clone size: -; J gene: TRBJ1-2; V gene: TRBV19; CDR3 DNA: TGTGCCAGTAGTACAACTAACTATGGCTACACCTTC; CDR3 protein: CASSTTNYGYTF
CDR3 length: 15; D gene: -; clone size: -; J gene: TRBJ2-7; V gene: TRBV5-8; CDR3 DNA: TGTGCCAGCAGCTTGCCCCGGGACATCTCCTACGAGCAGTACTTC; CDR3 protein: CASSLPRDISYEQYF
CDR3 length: 17; D gene: TRBD2; clone size: -; J gene: TRBJ2-7; V gene: TRBV18; CDR3 DNA: TGTGCCAGCTCACCAAGGATCCTAGCGGGAGTTCCCCGCGAGCAGTACTTC; CDR3 protein: CASSPRILAGVPREQYF
CDR3 length: 11; D gene: -; clone size: -; J gene: TRBJ1-1; V gene: TRBV6-6; CDR3 DNA: TGTGCTGTGGCTTCGAACACTGAAGCTTTCTTT; CDR3 protein: CAVASNTEAFF
CDR3 length: 16; D gene: -; clone size: -; J gene: TRBJ1-4; V gene: TRBV3-1/TRBV3-2; CDR3 DNA: TGTGCCAGCAGCCAAGCATCTGGAGCAGGGGTCGAAAAACTGTTTTTT; CDR3 protein: CASSQASGAGVEKLFF
CDR3 length: 15; D gene: -; clone size: -; J gene: TRBJ1-1; V gene: TRBV11-2; CDR3 DNA: TGTGCCAGCAGTCCTTTAGACAGGTTATACACTGAAGCTTTCTTT; CDR3 protein: CASSPLDRLYTEAFF
CDR3 length: 14; D gene: TRBD2; clone size: -; J gene: TRBJ2-7; V gene: TRBV2; CDR3 DNA: TGTGCCAGCACCCTCGGAGCGGGAGGGTACGAGCAGTACTTC; CDR3 protein: CASTLGAGGYEQYF
CDR3 length: 14; D gene: TRBD1; clone size: -; J gene: TRBJ2-3; V gene: TRBV7-9; CDR3 DNA: TGTGCCAGCAGCCAACCGGGACAGGGAAATACGCAGTATTTT; CDR3 protein: CASSQPGQGNTQYF
CDR3 length: 18; D gene: TRBD2; clone size: -; J gene: TRBJ2-3; V gene: TRBV7-3; CDR3 DNA: TGTGCCAGCAGCCTGCCTGGACTAGCGGGAGATACCCGGGATACGCAGTATTTT; CDR3 protein: CASSLPGLAGDTRDTQYF
CDR3 length: 15; D gene: TRBD1; clone size: -; J gene: TRBJ2-7; V gene: TRBV5-1; CDR3 DNA: TGCGCCAGCAGCCCCGGACAGGGGGCTTTCTTCGAGCAGTACTTC; CDR3 protein: CASSPGQGAFFEQYF
CDR3 length: 14; D gene: -; clone size: -; J gene: TRBJ2-1; V gene: TRBV5-1; CDR3 DNA: TGCGCCAGCAGTGCGGCAGGGGCCCACAATGAGCAGTTCTTC; CDR3 protein: CASSAAGAHNEQFF
CDR3 length: 14; D gene: TRBD1; clone size: once; J gene: TRBJ1-1; V gene: TRBV30; CDR3 DNA: TGTGCCTGGAGTATGGGACAGGCGAACACTGAAGCTTTCTTT; CDR3 protein: CAWSMGQANTEAFF
CDR3 length: 13; D gene: -; clone size: -; J gene: TRBJ1-6; V gene: TRBV6-6; CDR3 DNA: TGTGCCAGCAGTTACTCCAGGGATTCACCCCTCCACTTT; CDR3 protein: CASSYSRDSPLHF
CDR3 length: 15; D gene: TRBD1; clone size: -; J gene: TRBJ1-1; V gene: TRBV19; CDR3 DNA: TGTGCCAGTAGCTCGGACAGGGGCGTGGACACTGAAGCTTTCTTT; CDR3 protein: CASSSDRGVDTEAFF
CDR3 length: 15; D gene: -; clone size: -; J gene: TRBJ2-7; V gene: TRBV6-5; CDR3 DNA: TGTGCCAGCAGTTACTATGGGACAAGCTCCTACGAGCAGTACTTC; CDR3 protein: CASSYYGTSSYEQYF
CDR3 length: 14; D gene: TRBD1; clone size: -; J gene: TRBJ1-2; V gene: TRBV14; CDR3 DNA: TGTGCCAGCAGCCCATCGATGACAGGGTATGGCTACACCTTC; CDR3 protein: CASSPSMTGYGYTF
CDR3 length: 15; D gene: -; clone size: -; J gene: TRBJ1-4; V gene: TRBV13; CDR3 DNA: TGTGCCAGCAGCGCCCTCGGGGGAGGTAATGAAAAACTGTTTTTT; CDR3 protein: CASSALGGGNEKLFF
CDR3 length: 15; D gene: TRBD1; clone size: -; J gene: TRBJ1-4; V gene: TRBV11-3; CDR3 DNA: TGTGCCAGCAGCTTATTAGGACAGGGTAATGAAAAACTGTTTTTT; CDR3 protein: CASSLLGQGNEKLFF
CDR3 length: 15; D gene: -; clone size: -; J gene: TRBJ2-1; V gene: TRBV20-1; CDR3 DNA: TGCAGTGCGAGTCCGGACAGTTACTCCTACAATGAGCAGTTCTTC; CDR3 protein: CSASPDSYSYNEQFF
CDR3 length: 12; D gene: -; clone size: -; J gene: TRBJ2-1; V gene: TRBV29-1; CDR3 DNA: TGCAGCGGGCACAGGGGAGGCAATGAGCAGTTCTTC; CDR3 protein: CSGHRGGNEQFF
CDR3 length: 15; D gene: -; clone size: -; J gene: TRBJ2-1; V gene: TRBV4-2; CDR3 DNA: TGTGCCAGCAGCCAAGGTCGGCAGGAAAACAATGAGCAGTTCTTC; CDR3 protein: CASSQGRQENNEQFF